This TCR beta chain is drawn from a study of CD8 T cells in Susac syndrome. Negative isolation yielded the CD8+ and CD4+ T cells, while FACS enriched the TEMRA cells. This clonotype was detected a few times. V was cut by 5 bases and J by 0 bases, with 2 bases left in between. CDR1 is SGHTA and CDR2 is FQGTGA in the germline V gene. The CDR3 runs 13 residues. An input of about 0.45 to 1 ug of RNA was subjected to reverse transcription using random hexamers. Coverage of TCR beta CDR3 amplification by immunoSEQ multiplex PCR extended to 54 Vbeta and 13 Jbeta. One entry per CDR3 protein, called by TCRdb with MiXCR from the immunoSEQ multiplex PCR reads. This table holds tens of thousands of distinct CDR3 sequences, more than 90% found once.

The chain uses TRBV7-3 and TRBJ2-6; D not resolved. This clonotype originated in a human donor in good health. Sequencing was done on a sample of CD8+ T cells from PBMCs. The CDR3 protein is CASSPSGANVLTF. The CDR3 DNA reads as TGTGCCAGCAGCCCCTCTGGGGCCAACGTCCTGACTTTC.